This TCR beta chain was identified during a study of T cell repertoires in cytomegalovirus infection. As for the study in general: Signatures in public TCR beta sequences pointed to both CMV infection and matching HLA type.

TCRdb reprocessed the reads via MiXCR and lists one record per CDR3 protein. The sample lists 150,000 to 200,000 distinct CDR3 sequences; roughly 28% were seen once. Germline V CDR1 and CDR2: LNHNV, YYDKDF (reference sequence). The CDR3 totals 16 residues. V shed 5 bases and J 6 bases; nucleotides not matched to a gene: 10. The rearrangement uses TRBV15 and TRBJ2-3; 11 bases match TRBD2. Sample: PBMCs. This clonotype was obtained from a human donor in good health (CMV status not recorded). Some clones in this sample may be carry-over from other donors' samples. The CDR3 loop reads CATSHSGGAEWDTQYF. CDR3 DNA sequence: TGTGCCACCAGCCATAGCGGGGGGGCCGAATGGGATACGCAGTATTTT.